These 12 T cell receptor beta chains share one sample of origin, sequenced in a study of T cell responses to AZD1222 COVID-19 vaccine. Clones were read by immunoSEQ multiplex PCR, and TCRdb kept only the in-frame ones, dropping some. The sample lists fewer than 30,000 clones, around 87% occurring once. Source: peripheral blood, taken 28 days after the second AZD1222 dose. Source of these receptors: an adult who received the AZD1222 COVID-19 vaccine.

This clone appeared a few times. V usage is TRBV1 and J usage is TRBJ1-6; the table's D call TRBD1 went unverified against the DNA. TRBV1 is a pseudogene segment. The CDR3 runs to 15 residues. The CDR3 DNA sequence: TGCACCAGCACCTTACAGGGAATCTTCGCTTCACCCCTCCACTTT. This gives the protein CTSTLQGIFASPLHF.

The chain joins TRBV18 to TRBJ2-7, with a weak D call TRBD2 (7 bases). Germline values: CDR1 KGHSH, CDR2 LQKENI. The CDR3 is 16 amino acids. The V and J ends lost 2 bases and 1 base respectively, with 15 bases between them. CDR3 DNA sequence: TGTGCCAGCTCACCAGCCTGGGCGGGGGCGTCCTACGAGCAGTACTTC. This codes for CASSPAWAGASYEQYF.

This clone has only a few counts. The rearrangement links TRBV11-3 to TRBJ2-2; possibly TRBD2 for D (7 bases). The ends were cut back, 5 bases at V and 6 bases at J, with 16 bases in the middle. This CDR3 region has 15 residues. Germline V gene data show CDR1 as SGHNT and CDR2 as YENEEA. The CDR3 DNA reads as TGTGCCAGCAGCCCTACAGGGACTACCGCCGGGGAGCTGTTTTTT. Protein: CASSPTGTTAGELFF.

CDR3 amino acids: CASRTTPGSPYEQYF. Written as DNA, the CDR3 is TGTGCCAGCAGGACCACCCCAGGGAGCCCCTACGAGCAGTACTTC. The chain links TRBV6-5 to TRBJ2-7; D might be TRBD1 or TRBD2, each matching 5 bases. This CDR3 has 15 amino acids. Trimming pared 6 bases from V and 2 bases from J, leaving 17 bases between. Germline CDR1 reads MNHEY; CDR2 reads SVGAGI.

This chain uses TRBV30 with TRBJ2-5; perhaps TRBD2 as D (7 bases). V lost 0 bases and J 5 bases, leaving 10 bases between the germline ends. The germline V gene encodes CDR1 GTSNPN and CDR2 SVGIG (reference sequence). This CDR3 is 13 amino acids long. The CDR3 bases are TGTGCCTGGAGTGTACGGGGGGCTGAGACCCAGTACTTC. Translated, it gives CAWSVRGAETQYF. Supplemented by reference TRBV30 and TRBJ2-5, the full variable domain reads SQTIHQWPATLVQPVGSPLSLECTVEGTSNPNLYWYRQAAGRGLQLLFYSVGIGQISSEVPQNLSASRPQDRQFILSSKKLLLSDSGFYLCAWSVRGAETQYFGPGTRLLVL.

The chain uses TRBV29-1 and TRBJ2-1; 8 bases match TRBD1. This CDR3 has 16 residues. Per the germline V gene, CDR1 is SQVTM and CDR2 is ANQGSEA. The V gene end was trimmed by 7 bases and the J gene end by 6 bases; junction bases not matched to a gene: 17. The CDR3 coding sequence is TGCAGCGGAGAAGGACCCCGGACAGGGTCCGTCAATGAGCAGTTCTTC. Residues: CSGEGPRTGSVNEQFF.

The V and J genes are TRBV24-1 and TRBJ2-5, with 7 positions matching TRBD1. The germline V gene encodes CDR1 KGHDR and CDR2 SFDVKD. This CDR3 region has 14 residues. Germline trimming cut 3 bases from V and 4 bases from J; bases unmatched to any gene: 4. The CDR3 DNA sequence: TGTGCCACCAGTGATGGGTGGACAGGAGAGACCCAGTACTTC. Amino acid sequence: CATSDGWTGETQYF.

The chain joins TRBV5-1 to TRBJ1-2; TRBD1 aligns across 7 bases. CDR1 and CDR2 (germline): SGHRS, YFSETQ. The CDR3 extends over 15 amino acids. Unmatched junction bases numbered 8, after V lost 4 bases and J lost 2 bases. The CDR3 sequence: CASSRSGTENYGYTF. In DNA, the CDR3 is TGCGCCAGCAGCAGGTCCGGGACAGAAAACTATGGCTACACCTTC. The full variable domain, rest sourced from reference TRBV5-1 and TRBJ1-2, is KAGVTQTPRYLIKTRGQQVTLSCSPISGHRSVSWYQQTPGQGLQFLFEYFSETQRNKGNFPGRFSGRQFSNSRSEMNVSTLELGDSALYLCASSRSGTENYGYTFGSGTRLTVV.

CDR3 nucleotide sequence: TGCGCCAGCAGCGACCCCGGGGGGAGCACAGATACGCAGTATTTT. It translates to CASSDPGGSTDTQYF. This chain joins TRBV5-1 and TRBJ2-3, with 7 nucleotides matching TRBD2. CDR3 size: 15 residues. With 4 bases clipped from V and 0 bases from J, the junction kept 5 bases outside the gene matches. Germline lookup yields CDR1 SGHRS and CDR2 YFSETQ.

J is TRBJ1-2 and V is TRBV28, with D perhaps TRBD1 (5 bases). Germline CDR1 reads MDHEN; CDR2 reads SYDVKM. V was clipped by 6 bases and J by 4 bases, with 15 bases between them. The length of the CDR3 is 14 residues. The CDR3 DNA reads TGTGCCAGCAGCCTCCCGGGGCAGGGCTATGGCTACACCTTC. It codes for CASSLPGQGYGYTF.

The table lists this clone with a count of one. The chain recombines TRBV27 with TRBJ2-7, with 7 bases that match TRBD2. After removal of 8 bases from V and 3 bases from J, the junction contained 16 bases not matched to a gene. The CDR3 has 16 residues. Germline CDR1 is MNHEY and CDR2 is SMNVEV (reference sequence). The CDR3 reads CASYPTAGRAFYEQYF. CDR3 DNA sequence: TGTGCCAGCTATCCTACAGCAGGGAGGGCTTTCTACGAGCAGTACTTC.

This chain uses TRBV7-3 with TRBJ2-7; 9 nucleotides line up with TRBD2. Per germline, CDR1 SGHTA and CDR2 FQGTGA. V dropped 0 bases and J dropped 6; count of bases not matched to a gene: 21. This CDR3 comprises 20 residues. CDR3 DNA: TGTGCCAGCAGCTTAACTGGGATGGTAGCGGGAGTCCGGTTGACGCGCGAGCAGTACTTC. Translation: CASSLTGMVAGVRLTREQYF.